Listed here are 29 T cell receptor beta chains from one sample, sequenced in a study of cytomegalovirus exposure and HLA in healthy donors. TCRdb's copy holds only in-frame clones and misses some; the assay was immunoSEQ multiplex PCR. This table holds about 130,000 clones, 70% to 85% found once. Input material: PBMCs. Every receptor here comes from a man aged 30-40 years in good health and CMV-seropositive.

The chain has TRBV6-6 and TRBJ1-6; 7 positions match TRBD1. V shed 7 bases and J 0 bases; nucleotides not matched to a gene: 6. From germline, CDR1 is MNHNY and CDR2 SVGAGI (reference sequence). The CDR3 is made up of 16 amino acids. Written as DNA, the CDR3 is TGTGCCAGCACCATGACAGGGAGCTCCTATAATTCACCCCTCCACTTT. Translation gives CASTMTGSSYNSPLHF.

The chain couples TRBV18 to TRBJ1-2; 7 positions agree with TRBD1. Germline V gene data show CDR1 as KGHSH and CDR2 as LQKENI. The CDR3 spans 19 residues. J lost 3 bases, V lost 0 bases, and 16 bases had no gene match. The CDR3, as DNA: TGTGCCAGCTCACCACCCTTACGGGACAGCTCATCAGGGGACTATGGCTACACCTTC. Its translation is CASSPPLRDSSSGDYGYTF.

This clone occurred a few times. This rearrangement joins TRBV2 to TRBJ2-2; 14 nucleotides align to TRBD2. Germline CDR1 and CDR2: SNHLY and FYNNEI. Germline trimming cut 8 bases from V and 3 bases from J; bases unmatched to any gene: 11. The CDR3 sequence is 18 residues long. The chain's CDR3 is CASLRTSGGPFDTGELFF. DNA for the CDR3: TGTGCCAGCCTAAGGACTAGCGGGGGGCCTTTCGACACCGGGGAGCTGTTTTTT.

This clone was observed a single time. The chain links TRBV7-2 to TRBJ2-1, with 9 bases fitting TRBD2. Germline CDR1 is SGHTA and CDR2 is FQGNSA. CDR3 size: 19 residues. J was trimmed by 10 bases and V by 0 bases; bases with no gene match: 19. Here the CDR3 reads CASSLAASRTSARRGEQFF. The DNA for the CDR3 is TGTGCCAGCAGCTTAGCGGCGTCGCGGACTAGCGCTCGTAGGGGAGAGCAGTTCTTC.

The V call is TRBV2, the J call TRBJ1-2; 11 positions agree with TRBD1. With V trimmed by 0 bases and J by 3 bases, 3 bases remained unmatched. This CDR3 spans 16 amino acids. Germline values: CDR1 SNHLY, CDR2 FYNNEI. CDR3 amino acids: CASSEAGQGDDYGYTF. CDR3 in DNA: TGTGCCAGCAGTGAAGCGGGACAGGGGGATGACTATGGCTACACCTTC. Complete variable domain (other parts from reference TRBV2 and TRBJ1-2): EPEVTQTPSHQVTQMGQEVILRCVPISNHLYFYWYRQILGQKVEFLVSFYNNEISEKSEIFDDQFSVERPDGSNFTLKIRSTKLEDSAMYFCASSEAGQGDDYGYTFGSGTRLTVV.

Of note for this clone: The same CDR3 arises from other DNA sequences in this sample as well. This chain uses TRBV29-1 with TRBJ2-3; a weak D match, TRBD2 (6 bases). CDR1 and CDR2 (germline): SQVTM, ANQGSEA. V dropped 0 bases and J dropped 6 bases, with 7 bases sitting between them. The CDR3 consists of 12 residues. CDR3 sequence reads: CSVEDGGDTQYF. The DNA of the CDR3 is TGCAGCGTTGAAGATGGGGGGGATACGCAGTATTTT.

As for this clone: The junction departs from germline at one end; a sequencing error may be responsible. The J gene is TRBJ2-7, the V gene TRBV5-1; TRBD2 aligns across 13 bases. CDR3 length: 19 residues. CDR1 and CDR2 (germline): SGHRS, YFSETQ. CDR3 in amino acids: CASSLDGIGLAGVSHEQYF. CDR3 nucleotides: TGCGCCAGCAGCTTGGATGGTATCGGACTAGCGGGAGTCTCCCACGAGCAGTACTTC.

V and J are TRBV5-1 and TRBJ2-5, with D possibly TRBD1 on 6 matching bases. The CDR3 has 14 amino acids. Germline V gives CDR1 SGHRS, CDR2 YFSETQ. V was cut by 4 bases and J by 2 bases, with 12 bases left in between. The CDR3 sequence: CASSTNDRQETQYF. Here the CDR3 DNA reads TGCGCCAGCAGCACCAACGACAGGCAAGAGACCCAGTACTTC.

The CDR3 here is CASSSTGYGANVLTF. DNA of the CDR3: TGTGCCAGCAGCTCGACCGGGTACGGGGCCAACGTCCTGACTTTC. The rearrangement joins TRBV11-2 to TRBJ2-6; D gene ambiguous. CDR1 SGHAT and CDR2 FQNNGV come from the germline V gene. This CDR3 has 15 amino acids. V was trimmed by 4 bases and J by 4 bases, leaving 11 bases between them.

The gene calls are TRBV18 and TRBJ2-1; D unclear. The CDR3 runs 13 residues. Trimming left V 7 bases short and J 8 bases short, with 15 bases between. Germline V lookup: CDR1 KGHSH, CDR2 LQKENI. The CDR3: CASCLTSDHEQFF. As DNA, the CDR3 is TGTGCCAGCTGCCTGACGAGCGATCATGAGCAGTTCTTC.

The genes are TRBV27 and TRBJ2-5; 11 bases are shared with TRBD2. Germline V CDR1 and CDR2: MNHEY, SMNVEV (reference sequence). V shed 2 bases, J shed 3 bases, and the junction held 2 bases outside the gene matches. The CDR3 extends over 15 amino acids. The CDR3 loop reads CASSLGTSGKETQYF. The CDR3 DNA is TGTGCCAGCAGTTTAGGGACTAGCGGTAAAGAGACCCAGTACTTC.

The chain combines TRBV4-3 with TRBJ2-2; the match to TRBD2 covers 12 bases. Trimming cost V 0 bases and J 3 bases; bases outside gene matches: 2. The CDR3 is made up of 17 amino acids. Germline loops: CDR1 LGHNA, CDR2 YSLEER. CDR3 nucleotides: TGCGCCAGCAGCCAAGAGACTAGCGGGGGATACACCGGGGAGCTGTTTTTT. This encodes CASSQETSGGYTGELFF.

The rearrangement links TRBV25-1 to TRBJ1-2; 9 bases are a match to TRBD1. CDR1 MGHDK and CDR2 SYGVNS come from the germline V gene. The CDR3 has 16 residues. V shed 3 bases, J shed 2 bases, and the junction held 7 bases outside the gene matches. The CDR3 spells CASSDGGGQGNYGYTF. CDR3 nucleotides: TGTGCCAGCAGTGATGGGGGCGGACAGGGGAACTATGGCTACACCTTC.

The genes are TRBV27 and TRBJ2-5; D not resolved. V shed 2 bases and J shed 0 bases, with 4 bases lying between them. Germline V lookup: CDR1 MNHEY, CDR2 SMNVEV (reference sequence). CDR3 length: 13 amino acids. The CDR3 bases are TGTGCCAGCAGTTTAGGCAACCAAGAGACCCAGTACTTC. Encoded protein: CASSLGNQETQYF.

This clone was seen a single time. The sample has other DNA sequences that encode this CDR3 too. In nucleotides, the CDR3 is TGTGCCAGCAGGCGAGGCACTGAAGCTTTCTTT. Translated: CASRRGTEAFF. The chain is built from TRBV6-5 and TRBJ1-1; no clear D. Germline CDR1 reads MNHEY; CDR2 reads SVGAGI. Between the trimmed V and J ends, which lost 6 bases and 4 bases, there was a span of 6 bases. The CDR3 extends over 11 amino acids.

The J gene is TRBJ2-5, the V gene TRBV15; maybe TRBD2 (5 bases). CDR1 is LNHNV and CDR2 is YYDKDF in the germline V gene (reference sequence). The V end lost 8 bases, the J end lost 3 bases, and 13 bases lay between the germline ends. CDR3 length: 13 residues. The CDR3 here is CATEGQNEETQYF. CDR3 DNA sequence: TGTGCCACCGAGGGCCAGAATGAAGAGACCCAGTACTTC.

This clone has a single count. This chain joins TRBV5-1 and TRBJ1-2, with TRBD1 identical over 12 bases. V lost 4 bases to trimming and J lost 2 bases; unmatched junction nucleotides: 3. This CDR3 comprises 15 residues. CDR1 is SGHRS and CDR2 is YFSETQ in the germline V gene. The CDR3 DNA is TGCGCCAGCAGCGACGGGACAGGGGGCAACTATGGCTACACCTTC. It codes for CASSDGTGGNYGYTF.

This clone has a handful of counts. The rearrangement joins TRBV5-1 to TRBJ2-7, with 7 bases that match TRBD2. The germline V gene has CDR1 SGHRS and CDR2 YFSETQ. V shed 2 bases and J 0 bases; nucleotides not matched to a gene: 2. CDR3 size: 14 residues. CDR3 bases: TGCGCCAGCAGCTTCGGGGGGACCTCCTACGAGCAGTACTTC. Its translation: CASSFGGTSYEQYF.

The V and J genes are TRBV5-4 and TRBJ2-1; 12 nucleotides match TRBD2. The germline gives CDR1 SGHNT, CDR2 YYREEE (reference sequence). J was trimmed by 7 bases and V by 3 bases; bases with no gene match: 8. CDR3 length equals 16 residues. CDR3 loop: CASSSPSGGAGNEQFF. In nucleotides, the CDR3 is TGTGCCAGCAGCTCGCCTAGCGGGGGGGCAGGGAATGAGCAGTTCTTC.

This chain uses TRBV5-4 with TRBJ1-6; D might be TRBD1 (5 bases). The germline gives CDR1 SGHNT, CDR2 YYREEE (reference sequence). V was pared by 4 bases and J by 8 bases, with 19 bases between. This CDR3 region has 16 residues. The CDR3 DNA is TGTGCCAGCAGCCCTGGGGGAGGTCGGGAGTATTCACCCCTCCACTTT. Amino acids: CASSPGGGREYSPLHF.

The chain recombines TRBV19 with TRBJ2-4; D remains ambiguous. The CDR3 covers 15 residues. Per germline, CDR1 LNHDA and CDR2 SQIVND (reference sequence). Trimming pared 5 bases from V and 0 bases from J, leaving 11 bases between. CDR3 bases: TGTGCCAGTAGTCCCAGCGTCGTAGCCAAAAACATTCAGTACTTC. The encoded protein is CASSPSVVAKNIQYF.

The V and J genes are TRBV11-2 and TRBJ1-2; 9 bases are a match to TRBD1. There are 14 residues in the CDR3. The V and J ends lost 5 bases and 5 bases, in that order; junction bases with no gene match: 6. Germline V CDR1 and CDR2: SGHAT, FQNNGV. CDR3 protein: CASSRSGTGYGYTF. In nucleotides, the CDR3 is TGTGCCAGCAGCCGATCCGGGACAGGGTATGGCTACACCTTC.

In DNA form, the CDR3 reads TGTGCCAGCAGCCATCAACCTGGGACAGGGTCAGATACGCAGTATTTT. This codes for CASSHQPGTGSDTQYF. This sequence joins TRBV7-3 and TRBJ2-3; TRBD1 matches 9 bases. V gave up 5 bases and J gave up 4 bases; unmatched junction bases: 10. CDR3 length: 16 residues. CDR1 is SGHTA and CDR2 is FQGTGA in the germline V gene.

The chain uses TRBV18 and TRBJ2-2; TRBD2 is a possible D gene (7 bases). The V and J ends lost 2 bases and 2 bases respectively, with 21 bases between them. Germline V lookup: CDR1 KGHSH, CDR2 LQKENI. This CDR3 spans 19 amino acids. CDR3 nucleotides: TGTGCCAGCTCACCAAACATCGTGACGGGGGGCGGCAACACCGGGGAGCTGTTTTTT. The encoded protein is CASSPNIVTGGGNTGELFF.

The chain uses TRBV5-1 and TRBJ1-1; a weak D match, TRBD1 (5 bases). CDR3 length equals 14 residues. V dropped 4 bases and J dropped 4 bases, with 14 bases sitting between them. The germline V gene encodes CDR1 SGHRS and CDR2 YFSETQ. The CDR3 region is CASSEQGGGTEAFF. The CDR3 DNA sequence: TGCGCCAGCAGCGAGCAGGGAGGCGGCACTGAAGCTTTCTTT.

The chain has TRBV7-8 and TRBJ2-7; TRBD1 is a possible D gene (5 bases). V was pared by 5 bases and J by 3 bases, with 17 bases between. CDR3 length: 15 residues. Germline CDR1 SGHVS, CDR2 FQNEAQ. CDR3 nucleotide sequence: TGTGCCAGCAGCCCCCGTCAGGGTGGTGGCTACGAGCAGTACTTC. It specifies CASSPRQGGGYEQYF.

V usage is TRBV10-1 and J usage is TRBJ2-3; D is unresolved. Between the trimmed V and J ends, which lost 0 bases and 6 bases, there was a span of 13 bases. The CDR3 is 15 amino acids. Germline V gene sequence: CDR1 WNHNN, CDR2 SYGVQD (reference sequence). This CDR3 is CASSESRGYWDTQYF. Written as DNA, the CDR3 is TGCGCCAGCAGTGAGTCGAGAGGATACTGGGATACGCAGTATTTT.

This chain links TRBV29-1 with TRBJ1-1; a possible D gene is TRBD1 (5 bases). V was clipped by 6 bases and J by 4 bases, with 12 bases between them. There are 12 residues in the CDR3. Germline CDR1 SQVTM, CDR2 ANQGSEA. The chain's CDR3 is CSVLLGGTEAFF. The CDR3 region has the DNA TGCAGCGTGCTCCTCGGGGGCACTGAAGCTTTCTTT.

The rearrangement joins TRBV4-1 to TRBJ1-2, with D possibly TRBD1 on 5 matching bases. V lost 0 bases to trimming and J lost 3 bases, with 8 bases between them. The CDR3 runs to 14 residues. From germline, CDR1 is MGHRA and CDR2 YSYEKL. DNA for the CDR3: TGCGCCAGCAGCCAAGAAGGGGCGTACTATGGCTACACCTTC. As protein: CASSQEGAYYGYTF.